This T cell receptor beta chain comes out of a study of CD4 T cells in relation to SARS-CoV-2 and coronaviruses. Overall study context: ViraFEST: approximately nine-day antigen culture of PBMCs, then TCR beta CDR3 sequencing.

Remarks on this clone: What it binds is not known.

Profiled with immunoSEQ multiplex PCR; TCRdb holds only in-frame clones, not every one. The sample holds over 25,000 clones, 60% to 85% seen once. The CDR3 contains 16 residues. CDR1 is SGDLS and CDR2 is YYNGEE in the germline V gene. Trimming removed 0 bases from V and 3 bases from J, with 15 bases in between. Unexposed donor CD4+ T cells date from about 2011-2019, before the COVID-19 pandemic. CD4+ T cells were isolated from the cells after less than 13 days of culture. Testing used SARS-CoV-2 S/N and four cold-coronavirus spikes on unexposed-donor CD4+ T cells, cells permitting. The chain combines TRBV9 with TRBJ1-1; D uncertain. Input material: CD4+ T cells from PBMCs, cultured in vitro. The receptor was derived from a human donor in good health. The CDR3 nucleotides are TGTGCCAGCAGCGTAGATCCGGTGCCTTCGTACACTGAAGCTTTCTTT. Encoded protein: CASSVDPVPSYTEAFF. The full variable domain, with the rest looked up from reference TRBV9 and TRBJ1-1, is DSGVTQTPKHLITATGQRVTLRCSPRSGDLSVYWYQQSLDQGLQFLIQYYNGEERAKGNILERFSAQQFPDLHSELNLSSLELGDSALYFCASSVDPVPSYTEAFFGQGTRLTVV.